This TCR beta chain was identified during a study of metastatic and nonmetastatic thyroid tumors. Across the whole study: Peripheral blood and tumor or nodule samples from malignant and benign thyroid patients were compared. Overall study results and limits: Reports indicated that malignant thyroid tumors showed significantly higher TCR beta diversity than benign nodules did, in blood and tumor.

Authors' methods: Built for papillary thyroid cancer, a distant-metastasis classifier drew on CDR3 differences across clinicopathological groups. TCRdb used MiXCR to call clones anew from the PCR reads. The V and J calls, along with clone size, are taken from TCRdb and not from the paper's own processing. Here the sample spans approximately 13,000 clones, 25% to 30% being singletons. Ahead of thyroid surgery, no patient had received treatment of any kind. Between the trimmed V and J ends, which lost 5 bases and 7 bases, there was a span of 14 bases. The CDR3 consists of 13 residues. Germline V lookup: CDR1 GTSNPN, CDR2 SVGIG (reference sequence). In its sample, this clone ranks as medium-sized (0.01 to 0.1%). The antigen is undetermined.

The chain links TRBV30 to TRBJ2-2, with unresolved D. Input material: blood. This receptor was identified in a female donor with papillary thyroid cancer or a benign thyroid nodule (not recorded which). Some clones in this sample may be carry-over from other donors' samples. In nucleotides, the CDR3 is TGTGCCTGGGGCACTTTCACACACGGGGAGCTGTTTTTT. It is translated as CAWGTFTHGELFF.